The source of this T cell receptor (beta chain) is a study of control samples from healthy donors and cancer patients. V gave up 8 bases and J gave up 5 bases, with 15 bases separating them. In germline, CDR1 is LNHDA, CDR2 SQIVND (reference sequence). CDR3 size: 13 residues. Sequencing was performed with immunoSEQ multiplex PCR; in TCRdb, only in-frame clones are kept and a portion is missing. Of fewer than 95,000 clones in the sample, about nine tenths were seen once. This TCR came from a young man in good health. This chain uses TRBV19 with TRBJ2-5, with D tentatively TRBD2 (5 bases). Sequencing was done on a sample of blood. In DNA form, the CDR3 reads TGTGCCAGTGGACCTAACCGGGGTGAGACCCAGTACTTC. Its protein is CASGPNRGETQYF.